This T cell receptor beta chain was recovered during a study of blood T cell repertoires in COVID-19. About the study: Acute and convalescent COVID-19 specimens originated in the United States, Italy and Spain. Nucleic acid was either cDNA or gDNA, and it came from T cells, B-cell-depleted T cells, or PBMCs.

The CDR3 spans 15 residues. Trimming left V 3 bases short and J 2 bases short, with 8 bases between. Looked up from germline, CDR1 is MNHEY and CDR2 is SVGAGI. As processed by the authors: Amplified reference gene primers provided the basis for estimating nucleated cell counts. Sequenced by immunoSEQ multiplex PCR; TCRdb stores in-frame clones only, minus some. The V and J calls and clone size were taken over from that table, and D and trimming were inferred from the DNA. The table includes under 200,000 clones, roughly 83% detected once. The rearrangement joins TRBV6-5 to TRBJ2-6; possible D gene TRBD2, 5 bases. The origin of this receptor is a woman of 80 years or more with active or convalescent COVID-19. The sequencing input was peripheral blood. The CDR3 bases are TGTGCCAGCAGTTATTTGAGGGCTGGGGCCAACGTCCTGACTTTC. Its protein is CASSYLRAGANVLTF.